The 31 T cell receptor beta chains in this list originate from one sample, sequenced in a study of T cell repertoires in cytomegalovirus infection. Their recognized antigens are unknown. One entry per CDR3 protein, called by TCRdb with MiXCR from the reads. In the table there are fewer than 850,000 distinct CDR3 sequences, approximately 32% of which are singletons. Sample: cultured CD8+ T cells from PBMCs, taken from culture after CMV antigen stimulation. The receptor set was obtained from a human donor in good health (CMV status not recorded). Some clones in this sample may be carry-over from other donors' samples.

This clonotype occurred a few times. J is TRBJ2-1 and V is TRBV4-3; TRBD1 agrees at 9 bases. After removal of 1 base from V and 4 bases from J, the junction contained 8 bases not matched to a gene. This CDR3 is 17 amino acids long. CDR1 and CDR2 from the germline V gene are LGHNA and YSLEER. CDR3 loop: CASSQAYRGRVYNEQFF. CDR3 coding DNA: TGCGCCAGCAGCCAAGCTTACAGGGGGCGCGTGTACAATGAGCAGTTCTTC.

The chain links TRBV5-8 to TRBJ1-1; no reliable D call. Per germline, CDR1 SGHTS and CDR2 YDEGEE. The CDR3 is made up of 15 amino acids. Deletions cut 4 bases from V and 1 base from J, with 14 bases between. DNA of the CDR3: TGTGCCAGCAGCCTCTCGGGTTTATCGAACACTGAAGCTTTCTTT. Translation: CASSLSGLSNTEAFF.

There are many counts of this clonotype. CDR3 bases: TGTGCCAGCAGCTTAGAGGGGACTCAGACAGGGGATTACAATGAGCAGTTCTTC. It codes for CASSLEGTQTGDYNEQFF. The chain is built from TRBV7-6 and TRBJ2-1; 8 positions match TRBD1. The germline V gene encodes CDR1 SGHVS and CDR2 FNYEAQ. J was trimmed by 4 bases and V by 1 base; bases with no gene match: 12. This CDR3 region has 18 residues. Complete variable domain (other parts from reference TRBV7-6 and TRBJ2-1): GAGVSQSPRYKVTKRGQDVALRCDPISGHVSLYWYRQALGQGPEFLTYFNYEAQQDKSGLPNDRFSAERPEGSISTLTIQRTEQRDSAMYRCASSLEGTQTGDYNEQFFGPGTRLTVL.

The chain carries TRBV7-2 and TRBJ2-3, with 8 bases fitting TRBD1. In germline, CDR1 is SGHTA, CDR2 FQGNSA. The CDR3 contains 15 residues. Unmatched junction bases numbered 6, after V lost 5 bases and J lost 2 bases. For the CDR3, the DNA is TGTGCCAGCAGCCCCCGGGACAGGTTCACAGATACGCAGTATTTT. Its translation is CASSPRDRFTDTQYF.

The chain carries TRBV19 and TRBJ1-5; 7 nucleotides align to TRBD1. V shed 1 base and J 3 bases; nucleotides not matched to a gene: 9. From germline, CDR1 is LNHDA and CDR2 SQIVND (reference sequence). The CDR3 is 17 residues long. This chain's CDR3 is CASSIGTGDSVNQPQHF. The CDR3 DNA is TGTGCCAGTAGTATAGGTACAGGGGACAGTGTCAATCAGCCCCAGCATTTT.

The V and J genes are TRBV4-3 and TRBJ2-1, with D perhaps being TRBD1 or TRBD2 (6 bases each). Germline values: CDR1 LGHNA, CDR2 YSLEER. V dropped 4 bases and J dropped 2 bases, with 15 bases sitting between them. The CDR3 runs 16 residues. The CDR3 bases are TGCGCCAGCAGCCCTGGAGGGGGTTTCGCCTACAATGAGCAGTTCTTC. Translating gives CASSPGGGFAYNEQFF.

This clonotype occurred a few times. The V and J genes are TRBV9 and TRBJ1-3; D remains unclear. The V end lost 4 bases, the J end lost 0 bases, and 11 bases lay between the germline ends. The CDR3 sequence is 15 residues long. Per the germline V gene, CDR1 is SGDLS and CDR2 is YYNGEE. The CDR3 sequence: CASSTLGLSGNTIYF. The CDR3 region has the DNA TGTGCCAGCAGCACTCTAGGGCTCTCTGGAAACACCATATATTTT. The full variable domain, its missing parts supplied by reference TRBV9 and TRBJ1-3, is DSGVTQTPKHLITATGQRVTLRCSPRSGDLSVYWYQQSLDQGLQFLIQYYNGEERAKGNILERFSAQQFPDLHSELNLSSLELGDSALYFCASSTLGLSGNTIYFGEGSWLTVV.

This sequence joins TRBV14 and TRBJ2-3, with D hard to call. V was trimmed by 1 base and J by 9 bases, leaving 11 bases between them. This CDR3 region has 13 residues. Germline loops: CDR1 SGHDN, CDR2 FVKESK. The CDR3 sequence is CASSQALGKTQYF. The CDR3, as DNA: TGTGCCAGCAGCCAAGCCCTAGGGAAGACGCAGTATTTT.

V is TRBV10-3 and J is TRBJ2-7; TRBD2 matches at 8 bases. The CDR3 consists of 14 residues. The V and J ends lost 2 bases and 1 base, in that order; junction bases with no gene match: 1. The germline V gene has CDR1 ENHRY and CDR2 SYGVKD. Here the CDR3 reads CAISERGGSYEQYV. The CDR3 DNA is TGTGCCATCAGTGAGCGGGGGGGATCCTACGAGCAGTACGTC.

The gene calls are TRBV20-1 and TRBJ1-2; 9 bases map to TRBD1. This CDR3 has 17 residues. The trim removed 0 bases at V and 6 bases at J, leaving 14 bases unmatched. Germline V gene lookup returns CDR1 DFQATT and CDR2 SNEGSKA (reference sequence). The CDR3 sequence: CSARDWDPGQGDDGYTF. CDR3 in DNA: TGCAGTGCTAGAGATTGGGATCCGGGACAGGGTGACGATGGCTACACCTTC.

V gene TRBV9 combines with J gene TRBJ1-6, with D possibly being TRBD1 (5 bases). CDR3 length: 17 amino acids. The germline V gene encodes CDR1 SGDLS and CDR2 YYNGEE. Trimming cost V 0 bases and J 8 bases, with 18 bases left between them. This CDR3 reads CASSVADGGRGDSPLHF. In DNA, the CDR3 is TGTGCCAGCAGCGTAGCTGATGGGGGACGGGGTGATTCACCCCTCCACTTT.

The chain combines TRBV24-1 with TRBJ2-2, with 9 bases that match TRBD1. Germline V gene lookup returns CDR1 KGHDR and CDR2 SFDVKD. Trimming removed 7 bases from V and 3 bases from J; junction bases left unmatched: 11. The CDR3 totals 17 residues. The CDR3 reads CATSRPPGQGYTGELFF. CDR3 DNA: TGTGCCACCAGCCGCCCTCCGGGACAGGGATACACCGGGGAGCTGTTTTTT.

The chain joins TRBV9 to TRBJ1-2, with a weak D call TRBD1 (5 bases). With 6 bases removed from V and 3 bases from J, the gap between germline ends came to 21 bases. The CDR3 length is 16 residues. From germline, CDR1 is SGDLS and CDR2 YYNGEE. DNA for the CDR3: TGTGCCAGCAAGGACAACCCCGGTCGAATTGACTATGGCTACACCTTC. Translated, it gives CASKDNPGRIDYGYTF.

This clonotype showed up just once. This sequence joins TRBV4-2 and TRBJ2-7; TRBD2 is a possible D gene (5 bases). Germline V lookup: CDR1 LGHNA, CDR2 YNFKEQ. CDR3 length: 15 residues. The germline V and J ends were trimmed by 1 base and 3 bases, with 13 bases remaining between them. The CDR3 DNA reads as TGTGCCAGCAGCCAAGGGGAGACTCGCGTCTACGAGCAGTACTTC. Residues: CASSQGETRVYEQYF.

The chain recombines TRBV13 with TRBJ2-3; D is perhaps TRBD1 or TRBD2 (5 bases each). The ends were cut back, 2 bases at V and 2 bases at J, with 11 bases in the middle. The CDR3 contains 15 residues. Germline-derived CDR1 and CDR2 are PRHDT and FYEKMQ (reference sequence). CDR3 bases: TGTGCCAGCAGCTTAAGGGACCATAACACAGATACGCAGTATTTT. It encodes CASSLRDHNTDTQYF.

The chain has TRBV29-1 and TRBJ1-4; weak D call: TRBD1 (6 bases). This CDR3 comprises 13 residues. Germline assignment: CDR1 SQVTM and CDR2 ANQGSEA. V lost 5 bases and J 12 bases, leaving 19 bases between the germline ends. The CDR3 DNA is TGCAGCGTTCGATTAGCAGGGGAGGGGGAACTGTTTTTT. This gives the protein CSVRLAGEGELFF.

This chain uses TRBV7-9 with TRBJ2-1; 7 nucleotides agree with TRBD1. Germline V gives CDR1 SEHNR, CDR2 FQNEAQ (reference sequence). CDR3 length equals 16 residues. Trimming took 1 base from V and 8 from J; bases not matched to a gene: 11. CDR3 loop: CASSLEGETGNDEQFF. In DNA form, the CDR3 reads TGTGCCAGCAGCTTAGAAGGGGAGACAGGGAACGATGAGCAGTTCTTC.

This rearrangement joins TRBV7-4 to TRBJ2-6; 7 nucleotides match TRBD1. Germline V gives CDR1 SGHVT, CDR2 SQSDAQ. V trimming: 3 bases; J trimming: 1 base; junction bases outside the gene matches: 6. CDR3 length: 17 residues. DNA for the CDR3: TGTGCCAGCAGCTTGGGACAGCCTCTATCTGGGGCCAACGTCCTGACTTTC. Its translation: CASSLGQPLSGANVLTF.

The V and J genes are TRBV9 and TRBJ2-5; 7 nucleotides agree with TRBD2. V dropped 3 bases and J dropped 0; count of bases not matched to a gene: 5. The CDR3 spans 15 residues. The germline CDR1 and CDR2 sequences are SGDLS and YYNGEE. CDR3: CASSESGAHQETQYF. The CDR3 region has the DNA TGTGCCAGCAGCGAAAGCGGGGCCCACCAAGAGACCCAGTACTTC.

The rearrangement uses TRBV7-6 and TRBJ1-1, with no clear D. Trimming shortened V by 1 base and J by 6 bases, and 6 bases separated the two germline ends. The CDR3 covers 12 residues. Germline CDR1 SGHVS, CDR2 FNYEAQ. The CDR3 nucleotides read TGTGCCAGCAGCTTAGTAGCGGCTGAAGCTTTCTTT. Protein product: CASSLVAAEAFF.

The sample holds many counts of this clonotype. The chain has TRBV28 and TRBJ1-1; TRBD1 matches at 8 bases. The germline gives CDR1 MDHEN, CDR2 SYDVKM. J was trimmed by 0 bases and V by 5 bases; bases with no gene match: 14. The CDR3 has 18 residues. CDR3 loop: CASSHDRGPHIMNTEAFF. CDR3 nucleotide sequence: TGTGCCAGCAGTCACGACAGGGGACCCCACATTATGAACACTGAAGCTTTCTTT.

This clonotype was recorded a few times. This sequence joins TRBV6-5 and TRBJ2-1; 8 positions match TRBD1. V was clipped by 0 bases and J by 6 bases; unmatched bases: 4. CDR3 length: 15 amino acids. Germline V gene data show CDR1 as MNHEY and CDR2 as SVGAGI. The chain's CDR3 is CASSYSQGATNEQFF. The CDR3 DNA reads as TGTGCCAGCAGTTACTCTCAGGGGGCGACCAATGAGCAGTTCTTC.

DNA of the CDR3: TGTGCCAGCAGTCCCCAGGGCTTTGCGACCTCTTATAGCAATCAGCCCCAGCATTTT. As protein: CASSPQGFATSYSNQPQHF. V and J are TRBV2 and TRBJ1-5; D perhaps matches TRBD1 (5 bases). Germline V CDR1 and CDR2: SNHLY, FYNNEI. The CDR3 has 19 residues. V lost 5 bases and J lost 0, with 23 bases in between.

J is TRBJ1-1 and V is TRBV7-9, with unresolved D. Germline CDR1 reads SEHNR; CDR2 reads FQNEAQ (reference sequence). This CDR3 is built from 11 residues. V was clipped by 3 bases and J by 7 bases, with 6 bases between them. The CDR3 sequence: CASSLGYEAFF. The DNA of the CDR3 is TGTGCCAGCAGCTTGGGCTATGAAGCTTTCTTT.

The chain joins TRBV3-1 to TRBJ1-3; 9 bases align to TRBD1. Germline CDR1 LGHDT, CDR2 YNNKEL (reference sequence). There are 16 residues in the CDR3. The junction had 7 bases not matched to a gene; V was cut back by 3 bases and J by 4 bases. This chain's CDR3 is CASSQIQGARGNTIYF. The CDR3 nucleotides are TGTGCCAGCAGCCAGATACAGGGGGCGCGAGGAAACACCATATATTTT.

The V gene is TRBV3-1, the J gene TRBJ2-2; tentative D call: TRBD2 (6 bases). Trimming stripped 4 bases from V and 3 bases from J, with 15 bases between. The CDR3 runs 16 residues. Germline values: CDR1 LGHDT, CDR2 YNNKEL (reference sequence). The CDR3 spells CASSPIRGTHTGELFF. Here the CDR3 DNA reads TGTGCCAGCAGCCCGATCCGGGGGACCCACACCGGGGAGCTGTTTTTT.

The chain recombines TRBV6-2 or TRBV6-3 with TRBJ2-7; D is perhaps TRBD1 (6 bases). V lost 5 bases, J lost 1 base, and 18 bases lay in between. The CDR3 loop spans 16 amino acids. Germline V gene lookup returns CDR1 MNHEY and CDR2 SVGEGT. As DNA, the CDR3 is TGTGCCAGCAGTCGCGCAACAGGGCGAAGGTCCTACGAGCAGTACGTC. Encoded protein: CASSRATGRRSYEQYV.

The rearrangement joins TRBV2 to TRBJ2-1; D might be TRBD1 or TRBD2, each matching 5 bases. This CDR3 contains 16 residues. V gave up 1 base and J gave up 6 bases, with 16 bases separating them. Germline lookup yields CDR1 SNHLY and CDR2 FYNNEI. DNA of the CDR3: TGTGCCAGCAGTGAAGTATCCGGGGCTTATCCCAATGAGCAGTTCTTC. This translates into CASSEVSGAYPNEQFF.

There are a few counts of this clonotype. The V gene is TRBV6-2 or TRBV6-3, the J gene TRBJ2-1; D uncertain. Trimming took off 7 bases at V and 2 bases at J, with 18 bases between the two ends. The germline V gene has CDR1 MNHEY and CDR2 SVGEGT. CDR3 length: 16 amino acids. The CDR3, as DNA: TGTGCCAGCACTGACCCCTCTTCTACCCCCTACAATGAGCAGTTCTTC. Its translation: CASTDPSSTPYNEQFF.

This clonotype was picked up many times. This chain connects TRBV7-9 to TRBJ1-6; the D gene is possibly TRBD1 (6 bases). The V gene's germline CDR1 is SEHNR and CDR2 FQNEAQ (reference sequence). The CDR3 runs 15 residues. V was trimmed by 3 bases and J by 7 bases, leaving 13 bases between them. For the CDR3, the DNA is TGTGCCAGCAGCTTTGAAGGGGGACCCAATTCACCCCTCCACTTT. Protein: CASSFEGGPNSPLHF.

This clonotype was counted only a few times. The genes are TRBV6-5 and TRBJ1-5; unclear D gene. V was pared by 0 bases and J by 0 bases, with 6 bases between. The CDR3 consists of 15 residues. Germline-derived CDR1 and CDR2 are MNHEY and SVGAGI. In nucleotides, the CDR3 is TGTGCCAGCAGTTACTCGAGCGTTAGCAATCAGCCCCAGCATTTT. It yields the protein CASSYSSVSNQPQHF.